Listed below are T cell receptor beta chains from one sample, sequenced in a study of Graves' ophthalmopathy and Graves' hyperthyroidism. One entry per CDR3 protein, called by TCRdb with MiXCR from the multiplex PCR reads. This table has about 620,000 distinct CDR3 sequences, about a fifth appearing once. Sequenced material: peripheral blood. The source of these receptors is a woman aged 18-30 years with stable Graves' hyperthyroidism. Some clones in this sample may be carry-over from other donors' samples. CDR3s include the opening cysteine and the closing phenylalanine or tryptophan. Fields, in order: D gene, V gene, J gene, clone size, CDR3 DNA, CDR3 protein. The D gene is left open where the match is weak. The listing skips clone size in some rows; elsewhere it reads once, few, many or a size class.

D gene: NA
V gene: TRBV24-1
J gene: TRBJ1-2
clone size: many
CDR3 DNA: TGTGCCACCAGTGATTCGGCCGGGGGCTACACCTTC
CDR3 protein: CATSDSAGGYTF

D gene: NA
V gene: TRBV12-3/TRBV12-4
J gene: TRBJ2-7
clone size: NA
CDR3 DNA: TGTGCCAGCAGTTTGGTAGATACCTACGAGCAGTACTTC
CDR3 protein: CASSLVDTYEQYF

D gene: NA
V gene: TRBV4-2
J gene: TRBJ1-6
clone size: many
CDR3 DNA: TGTGCCAGCAGCCAAGAGGGAGGACGGGGTTCCTATAATTCACCCCTCCACTTT
CDR3 protein: CASSQEGGRGSYNSPLHF

D gene: NA
V gene: TRBV6-5
J gene: TRBJ2-7
clone size: many
CDR3 DNA: TGTGCCAGCAGTTACAGGTCCGAGCAGTACTTC
CDR3 protein: CASSYRSEQYF

D gene: NA
V gene: TRBV12-3/TRBV12-4
J gene: TRBJ1-1
clone size: many
CDR3 DNA: TGTGCCAGCAGTGTTACAGGGTCCACTGAAGCTTTCTTT
CDR3 protein: CASSVTGSTEAFF

D gene: NA
V gene: TRBV30
J gene: TRBJ2-5
clone size: many
CDR3 DNA: TGTGCCTGGCGGCCCTTCGGGGGAGAGACCCAGTACTTC
CDR3 protein: CAWRPFGGETQYF

D gene: NA
V gene: TRBV6-1
J gene: TRBJ2-5
clone size: many
CDR3 DNA: TGTGCCAGCAGCCCACAGGGTAAAGAGACCCAGTACTTC
CDR3 protein: CASSPQGKETQYF

D gene: NA
V gene: TRBV6-1
J gene: TRBJ1-5
clone size: many
CDR3 DNA: TGTGCCAGCAGTGCCCAACAGGGAAGCTATAGCAATCAGCCCCAGCATTTT
CDR3 protein: CASSAQQGSYSNQPQHF

D gene: TRBD1
V gene: TRBV5-6
J gene: TRBJ2-2
clone size: many
CDR3 DNA: TGTGCCAGCAGTCCCCGGGACAGGGGGTATAGCACCGGGGAGCTGTTTTTT
CDR3 protein: CASSPRDRGYSTGELFF

D gene: NA
V gene: TRBV6-1
J gene: TRBJ2-7
clone size: NA
CDR3 DNA: TGTGCCAGCAGTGAAAGGGGGAGAAGAAACTACGAGCAGTACTTC
CDR3 protein: CASSERGRRNYEQYF